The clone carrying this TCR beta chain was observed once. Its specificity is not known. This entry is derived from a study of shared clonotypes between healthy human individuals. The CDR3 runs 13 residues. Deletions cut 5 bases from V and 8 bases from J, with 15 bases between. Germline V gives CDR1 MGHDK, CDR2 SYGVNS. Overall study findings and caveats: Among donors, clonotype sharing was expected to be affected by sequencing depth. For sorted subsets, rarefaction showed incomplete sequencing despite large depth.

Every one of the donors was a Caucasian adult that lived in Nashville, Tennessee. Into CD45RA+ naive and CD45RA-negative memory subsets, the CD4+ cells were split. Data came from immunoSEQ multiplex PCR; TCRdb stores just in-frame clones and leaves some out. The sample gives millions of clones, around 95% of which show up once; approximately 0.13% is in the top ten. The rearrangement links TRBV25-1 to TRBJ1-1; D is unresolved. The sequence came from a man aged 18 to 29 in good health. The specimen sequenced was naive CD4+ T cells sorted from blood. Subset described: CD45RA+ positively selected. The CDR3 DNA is TGTGCCAGCAGTCACACCGGCCTTAGGGAAGCTTTCTTT. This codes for CASSHTGLREAFF.